Below are 21 T cell receptor beta chains sequenced from a single sample in a study of T cell responses to AZD1222 COVID-19 vaccine. Profiling relied on immunoSEQ multiplex PCR, and the TCRdb table lists in-frame clones only, not all of them. The sample carries 67,000 or so clones, around 84% recorded once. The sequencing here drew on peripheral blood, taken on day 0 of AZD1222 vaccination. Every receptor here comes from an adult in good health.

The V call is TRBV3-1 (or the pseudogene TRBV3-2), the J call TRBJ1-2; D possibly corresponds to TRBD1 (6 bases). There are 15 residues in the CDR3. V gave up 4 bases and J gave up 4 bases, with 16 bases separating them. Germline CDR1 is LGHDT and CDR2 is YNNKEL (reference sequence). CDR3 loop: CASSPGSQGSYGYTF. The CDR3 region has the DNA TGTGCCAGCAGCCCCGGTTCACAGGGAAGCTATGGCTACACCTTC.

V usage is TRBV7-2 and J usage is TRBJ2-2, with D possibly matching TRBD1 (6 bases). V dropped 5 bases and J dropped 4 bases, with 11 bases sitting between them. The CDR3 consists of 14 residues. The germline gives CDR1 SGHTA, CDR2 FQGNSA. Here the CDR3 reads CASSLLQGTGELFF. CDR3 DNA sequence: TGTGCCAGCAGCCTTTTACAGGGCACCGGGGAGCTGTTTTTT.

This clone was seen a few times. V gene TRBV30 combines with J gene TRBJ1-3, with 8 positions matching TRBD1. The CDR3 totals 13 residues. After removal of 5 bases from V and 3 bases from J, the junction contained 3 bases not matched to a gene. CDR1 and CDR2 (germline): GTSNPN, SVGIG (reference sequence). The CDR3 protein is CAWATGDGNTIYF. DNA for the CDR3: TGTGCCTGGGCGACAGGGGATGGAAACACCATATATTTT.

V usage is TRBV11-2 and J usage is TRBJ1-2, with TRBD1 matching 7 bases. Germline-derived CDR1 and CDR2 are SGHAT and FQNNGV. Germline trimming cut 5 bases from V and 6 bases from J; bases unmatched to any gene: 6. The CDR3 spans 13 residues. CDR3 coding DNA: TGTGCCAGCAGCCCCGGGACAGTTGATGGCTACACCTTC. This translates into CASSPGTVDGYTF.

The chain combines TRBV6-4 with TRBJ1-6; TRBD1 aligns across 9 bases. Germline V gives CDR1 MRHNA, CDR2 SNTAGT. With 8 bases clipped from V and 9 bases from J, the junction kept 8 bases outside the gene matches. This CDR3 contains 14 residues. CDR3 DNA: TGTGCCAGCGCAACCGGGACAGGGAGTTCACCCCTCCACTTT. Protein: CASATGTGSSPLHF.

This chain connects TRBV19 to TRBJ1-2, with 8 bases lining up with TRBD1. With 5 bases clipped from V and 5 bases from J, the junction kept 7 bases outside the gene matches. The germline CDR1 and CDR2 sequences are LNHDA and SQIVND (reference sequence). The CDR3 has 14 residues. The chain's CDR3 is CASSARDRLYGYTF. The CDR3 nucleotides are TGTGCCAGTAGTGCCCGGGACAGGCTATATGGCTACACCTTC.

The table lists this clone with a few counts. This chain connects TRBV5-1 to TRBJ1-1; D uncertain. CDR3 length equals 13 residues. Germline lookup yields CDR1 SGHRS and CDR2 YFSETQ. V gave up 4 bases and J gave up 1 base, with 8 bases separating them. CDR3 in DNA: TGCGCCAGCAGCCCCGACGCGAACACTGAAGCTTTCTTT. Translating gives CASSPDANTEAFF.

This clone has more than one count but fewer than ten. The rearrangement links TRBV21-1 to TRBJ2-7; TRBD2, the table's D call, lacks a check against the DNA. TRBV21-1 is designated a pseudogene. The CDR3 is 10 residues long. CDR3 in DNA: TGTGTCATTTCGGGGTACGAGCAGTACTTC. Its translation: CVISGYEQYF.

This chain's CDR3 is CASSQDVSRQGTNYGYTF. CDR3 DNA sequence: TGCGCCAGCAGCCAAGATGTTTCCCGACAGGGGACCAACTATGGCTACACCTTC. V gene TRBV4-1 combines with J gene TRBJ1-2; 8 bases fit TRBD1. V was pared by 0 bases and J by 2 bases, with 11 bases of the junction left unmatched. The CDR3 is 18 residues long. CDR1 is MGHRA and CDR2 is YSYEKL in the germline V gene.

The chain combines TRBV11-1 with TRBJ2-7; D possibly corresponds to TRBD2 (7 bases). Trimming cost V 5 bases and J 2 bases, with 16 bases left between them. The germline V gene encodes CDR1 SGHAT and CDR2 FQDESV (reference sequence). CDR3 length: 15 amino acids. CDR3 DNA: TGTGCCAGCAGCAACTTTGCGGGGGCAACCTACGAGCAGTACTTC. Protein sequence: CASSNFAGATYEQYF.

This chain joins TRBV5-1 and TRBJ1-4; unclear D gene. V was trimmed by 0 bases and J by 4 bases, leaving 13 bases between them. The CDR3 covers 16 residues. The germline gives CDR1 SGHRS, CDR2 YFSETQ. CDR3 sequence: CASSLGSGQNNEKLFF. The CDR3 DNA is TGCGCCAGCAGCTTGGGATCCGGGCAAAATAATGAAAAACTGTTTTTT.

The V and J genes are TRBV4-3 and TRBJ1-1, with D uncertain. The germline V gene has CDR1 LGHNA and CDR2 YSLEER. V lost 3 bases, J lost 8 bases, and 16 bases lay in between. This CDR3 has 14 amino acids. CDR3 loop: CASSQTTRGGEAFF. CDR3 in DNA: TGCGCCAGCAGCCAGACCACACGTGGCGGCGAAGCTTTCTTT.

This sequence joins TRBV28 and TRBJ1-2; tentatively, D is TRBD1 (6 bases). Germline CDR1 MDHEN, CDR2 SYDVKM. Trimming took 8 bases from V and 4 from J, leaving 11 bases between them. The length of the CDR3 is 12 residues. This CDR3 is CASSGEVYGYTF. Written as DNA, the CDR3 is TGTGCCAGCTCAGGGGAAGTCTATGGCTACACCTTC.

This clone occurred once. The chain recombines TRBV6-5 with TRBJ2-2, with D maybe TRBD1 (6 bases). V lost 4 bases and J lost 6, with 15 bases in between. Germline CDR1 MNHEY, CDR2 SVGAGI. This CDR3 comprises 15 residues. CDR3 protein: CASSSWGRSAGELFF. Written as DNA, the CDR3 is TGTGCCAGCAGTTCCTGGGGGCGGTCTGCCGGGGAGCTGTTTTTT.

The V call is TRBV5-6, the J call TRBJ1-3; no clear D. V was shortened by 1 base and J by 2 bases, with 10 bases between the two germline ends. The germline gives CDR1 SGHDT, CDR2 YYEEEE. The CDR3 consists of 15 residues. The CDR3 spells CASSLRGSPGNTIYF. The CDR3 region has the DNA TGTGCCAGCAGCTTGAGAGGGTCCCCTGGAAACACCATATATTTT. Using reference TRBV5-6 and TRBJ1-3 for the parts outside the CDR3, the full variable domain is DAGVTQSPTHLIKTRGQQVTLRCSPKSGHDTVSWYQQALGQGPQFIFQYYEEEERQRGNFPDRFSGHQFPNYSSELNVNALLLGDSALYLCASSLRGSPGNTIYFGEGSWLTVV.

The gene calls are TRBV20-1 and TRBJ2-1, with 8 bases fitting TRBD1. The trim removed 3 bases at V and 3 bases at J, leaving 7 bases unmatched. Germline V gene lookup returns CDR1 DFQATT and CDR2 SNEGSKA (reference sequence). CDR3 length equals 15 residues. In DNA, the CDR3 is TGCAGTGCTAGTCCCCGGACAGGGTACTACAATGAGCAGTTCTTC. It translates to CSASPRTGYYNEQFF.

DNA for the CDR3: TGTGCCTGGGGGACAGGTCTCAGGTCACCCCTCCACTTT. It translates to CAWGTGLRSPLHF. The chain links TRBV30 to TRBJ1-6, with 8 bases matching TRBD1. Germline assignment: CDR1 GTSNPN and CDR2 SVGIG (reference sequence). The CDR3 totals 13 residues. The junction had 7 bases not matched to a gene; V was cut back by 5 bases and J by 10 bases.

The V and J genes are TRBV13 and TRBJ1-1, with unresolved D. Deletions cut 9 bases from V and 5 bases from J, with 10 bases between. The CDR3 loop spans 11 amino acids. Looked up from germline, CDR1 is PRHDT and CDR2 is FYEKMQ (reference sequence). The CDR3 here is CASSVGTEAFF. CDR3 bases: TGTGCCAGTAGTGTGGGGACTGAAGCTTTCTTT.

This clone occurred once. V usage is TRBV7-3 and J usage is TRBJ2-2; the match to TRBD1 covers 12 bases. CDR1 SGHTA and CDR2 FQGTGA come from the germline V gene. V lost 5 bases to trimming and J lost 4 bases; unmatched junction nucleotides: 2. The CDR3 consists of 15 residues. CDR3 bases: TGTGCCAGCAGCCGGGACAGGGGGCTCACCGGGGAGCTGTTTTTT. Translation gives CASSRDRGLTGELFF.

The sample holds one count of this clone. The chain is built from TRBV19 and TRBJ1-2, with 9 nucleotides matching TRBD1. With 5 bases clipped from V and 0 bases from J, the junction kept 10 bases outside the gene matches. In germline, CDR1 is LNHDA, CDR2 SQIVND (reference sequence). The CDR3 is made up of 17 amino acids. Here the CDR3 reads CASSSQGASHSNYGYTF. The DNA of the CDR3 is TGTGCCAGTAGTTCACAGGGGGCGAGCCACTCTAACTATGGCTACACCTTC.

This chain connects TRBV11-1 to TRBJ1-1; D call uncertain. Germline values: CDR1 SGHAT, CDR2 FQDESV (reference sequence). This CDR3 is built from 15 residues. Trimming removed 1 base at V and 6 bases at J, with 15 bases between. This CDR3 is CASSLEGRLRAEAFF. CDR3 DNA sequence: TGTGCCAGCAGCTTAGAAGGACGGCTACGCGCTGAAGCTTTCTTT.